A single sample is the source of the 16 T cell receptor beta chains below, sequenced in a study of human T cells and chemical hapten exposure. One entry per CDR3 protein, called by TCRdb with MiXCR from the RACE reads. The data show about 380,000 distinct CDR3 sequences, more than 4.5% seen once. Documented time point: patch test 1, 2 weeks after DPC sensitization. Documented treatment: therapeutic diphenylcyclopropenone sensitization with weekly scalp DPC. The sequencing used whole blood, collected in connection with sensitization to the hapten diphenylcyclopropenone (DPC). The source of these receptors is a woman in her fifties or sixties with alopecia areata. Some clones in this sample may be carry-over from other donors' samples.

In this sample, this clonotype turned up a few times. The chain employs TRBV27 and TRBJ2-5; D is uncertain. V gave up 4 bases and J gave up 2 bases, with 11 bases separating them. CDR1 and CDR2 from the germline V gene are MNHEY and SMNVEV (reference sequence). This CDR3 spans 14 amino acids. In DNA form, the CDR3 reads TGTGCCAGCAGTTCTAGACTGGATCAAGAGACCCAGTACTTC. Protein: CASSSRLDQETQYF.

This clonotype was found many times. The chain uses TRBV15 and TRBJ1-4, with 7 bases that match TRBD1. This CDR3 is 13 amino acids long. Germline-derived CDR1 and CDR2 are LNHNV and YYDKDF (reference sequence). V was pared by 9 bases and J by 5 bases, with 6 bases of the junction left unmatched. CDR3 in DNA: TGTGCCACTCGCGACAGGGAGAATGAAAAACTGTTTTTT. It yields the protein CATRDRENEKLFF. Full variable domain (missing parts from reference TRBV15 and TRBJ1-4): DAMVIQNPRYQVTQFGKPVTLSCSQTLNHNVMYWYQQKSSQAPKLLFHYYDKDFNNEADTPDNFQSRRPNTSFCFLDIRSPGLGDTAMYLCATRDRENEKLFFGSGTQLSVL.

At least ten counts were recorded for this clonotype. This chain links TRBV9 with TRBJ1-1; D is ambiguous. This CDR3 spans 12 amino acids. With 7 bases removed from V and 2 bases from J, the gap between germline ends came to 9 bases. Germline lookup yields CDR1 SGDLS and CDR2 YYNGEE. The CDR3 region is CASPSNNTEAFF. CDR3 nucleotides: TGTGCCAGCCCATCCAATAACACTGAAGCTTTCTTT. The entire variable domain, with the rest obtained from reference TRBV9 and TRBJ1-1, is as follows: DSGVTQTPKHLITATGQRVTLRCSPRSGDLSVYWYQQSLDQGLQFLIQYYNGEERAKGNILERFSAQQFPDLHSELNLSSLELGDSALYFCASPSNNTEAFFGQGTRLTVV.

This clonotype was observed many times. V gene TRBV7-2 combines with J gene TRBJ1-3; D remains unclear. Germline values: CDR1 SGHTA, CDR2 FQGNSA. Trimming took off 0 bases at V and 4 bases at J, with 1 base between the two ends. The CDR3 has 12 amino acids. CDR3 in amino acids: CASSLAGNTIYF. The CDR3 nucleotides are TGTGCCAGCAGCTTAGCGGGAAACACCATATATTTT. The whole variable domain, remainder taken from reference TRBV7-2 and TRBJ1-3, is GAGVSQSPSNKVTEKGKDVELRCDPISGHTALYWYRQSLGQGLEFLIYFQGNSAPDKSGLPSDRFSAERTGGSVSTLTIQRTQQEDSAVYLCASSLAGNTIYFGEGSWLTVV.

This clonotype was picked up many times. J is TRBJ2-7 and V is TRBV29-1; tentative D call: TRBD1 (5 bases). Deletions cut 4 bases from V and 6 bases from J, with 10 bases between. Per germline, CDR1 SQVTM and CDR2 ANQGSEA. This CDR3 comprises 11 residues. CDR3 nucleotides: TGCAGCGTTGGGGGCCTTGGCGAGCAGTACTTC. Its protein is CSVGGLGEQYF.

This clonotype was found many times. The chain has TRBV20-1 and TRBJ2-6; no firm D call. Germline V gives CDR1 DFQATT, CDR2 SNEGSKA (reference sequence). Trimming removed 3 bases at V and 4 bases at J, with 13 bases between. This CDR3 comprises 15 residues. CDR3 sequence: CSASHLKQGANVLTF. DNA of the CDR3: TGCAGTGCTAGTCACCTTAAGCAGGGGGCCAACGTCCTGACTTTC.

The chain carries TRBV20-1 and TRBJ2-3, with 10 bases identical to TRBD2. The CDR3 covers 16 residues. Germline V gives CDR1 DFQATT, CDR2 SNEGSKA (reference sequence). V trimming: 5 bases; J trimming: 3 bases; junction bases outside the gene matches: 11. CDR3 nucleotides: TGCAGTGCTGTCCCATCAGCGGGAGGGGGGACAGATACGCAGTATTTT. Translation: CSAVPSAGGGTDTQYF.

This clonotype was observed many times. The rearrangement joins TRBV12-3 or TRBV12-4 to TRBJ2-7, with 15 bases that match TRBD2. This CDR3 has 17 amino acids. V shed 3 bases and J 0 bases; nucleotides not matched to a gene: 3. The CDR3 DNA reads TGTGCCAGCAGTTTGGGACTAGCGGGGGGATTCTCCTACGAGCAGTACTTC. It specifies CASSLGLAGGFSYEQYF.

The table lists this clonotype with many counts. J is TRBJ2-7 and V is TRBV20-1, with 9 nucleotides matching TRBD1. Per the germline V gene, CDR1 is DFQATT and CDR2 is SNEGSKA (reference sequence). V dropped 3 bases and J dropped 3; count of bases not matched to a gene: 6. The CDR3 is 14 amino acids. As DNA, the CDR3 is TGCAGTGCTAGCGCGACAGGGGGTAGCTACGAGCAGTACTTC. Residues: CSASATGGSYEQYF.

The rearrangement uses TRBV12-3 or TRBV12-4 and TRBJ2-1; 9 bases agree with TRBD2. There are 12 residues in the CDR3. With 6 bases clipped from V and 9 bases from J, the junction kept 3 bases outside the gene matches. The chain's CDR3 is CASSGTSREQFF. DNA for the CDR3: TGTGCCAGCAGCGGGACTAGCCGTGAGCAGTTCTTC.

This clonotype appeared a few times. The V and J genes are TRBV6-5 and TRBJ2-3; 7 bases match TRBD2. Germline trimming cut 8 bases from V and 2 bases from J; bases unmatched to any gene: 16. Germline-derived CDR1 and CDR2 are MNHEY and SVGAGI. The CDR3 sequence is 17 residues long. For the CDR3, the DNA is TGTGCCAGCCGAAACATTAATGCGGGGGAGAACACAGATACGCAGTATTTT. Its translation is CASRNINAGENTDTQYF.

This clonotype has a count of ten or more. V gene TRBV7-7 combines with J gene TRBJ2-2; TRBD1 aligns across 9 bases. The V gene end was trimmed by 5 bases and the J gene end by 5 bases; junction bases not matched to a gene: 9. Per germline, CDR1 SSHAT and CDR2 FNYEAQ (reference sequence). The CDR3 totals 16 residues. The CDR3 sequence: CASSPGTGRLTGELFF. DNA for the CDR3: TGTGCCAGCAGCCCTGGGACAGGGAGGTTGACCGGGGAGCTGTTTTTT. The full variable domain, its missing parts supplied by reference TRBV7-7 and TRBJ2-2, is GAGVSQSPRYKVTKRGQDVTLRCDPISSHATLYWYQQALGQGPEFLTYFNYEAQPDKSGLPSDRFSAERPEGSISTLTIQRTEQRDSAMYRCASSPGTGRLTGELFFGEGSRLTVL.

This clonotype has at least ten counts. The rearrangement joins TRBV29-1 to TRBJ2-5; possibly TRBD2 for D (7 bases). V was clipped by 5 bases and J by 4 bases, with 8 bases between them. In germline, CDR1 is SQVTM, CDR2 ANQGSEA. CDR3 length: 11 amino acids. CDR3 amino acids: CSVRGGETQYF. CDR3 bases: TGCAGCGTTAGGGGGGGAGAGACCCAGTACTTC.

This clonotype has a count of ten or more. J is TRBJ2-3 and V is TRBV6-5, with a possible D match to TRBD1 (7 bases). V was clipped by 6 bases and J by 4 bases, with 20 bases between them. This CDR3 has 16 residues. The germline gives CDR1 MNHEY, CDR2 SVGAGI. The CDR3, as DNA: TGTGCCAGCAGCGGCTGGGGCAGGGGGGCGGCAGATACGCAGTATTTT. It translates to CASSGWGRGAADTQYF.

This clonotype has a count of ten or more. V and J are TRBV5-1 and TRBJ2-3, with 8 bases that match TRBD1. The CDR3 contains 15 residues. Per the germline V gene, CDR1 is SGHRS and CDR2 is YFSETQ. Trimming at V came to 2 bases and at J to 4 bases, leaving 6 bases not matched to a gene. CDR3 sequence: CASSLGQGNPDTQYF. The CDR3 DNA follows: TGCGCCAGCAGCTTAGGACAGGGTAATCCAGATACGCAGTATTTT.

At least ten counts were recorded for this clonotype. CDR3: CSATDRDRVHEQYF. The CDR3 DNA follows: TGCAGTGCTACTGATCGGGACAGGGTCCACGAGCAGTACTTC. The rearrangement uses TRBV20-1 and TRBJ2-7; 9 bases agree with TRBD1. CDR3 length: 14 residues. J was trimmed by 5 bases and V by 4 bases; bases with no gene match: 9. Per the germline V gene, CDR1 is DFQATT and CDR2 is SNEGSKA (reference sequence).